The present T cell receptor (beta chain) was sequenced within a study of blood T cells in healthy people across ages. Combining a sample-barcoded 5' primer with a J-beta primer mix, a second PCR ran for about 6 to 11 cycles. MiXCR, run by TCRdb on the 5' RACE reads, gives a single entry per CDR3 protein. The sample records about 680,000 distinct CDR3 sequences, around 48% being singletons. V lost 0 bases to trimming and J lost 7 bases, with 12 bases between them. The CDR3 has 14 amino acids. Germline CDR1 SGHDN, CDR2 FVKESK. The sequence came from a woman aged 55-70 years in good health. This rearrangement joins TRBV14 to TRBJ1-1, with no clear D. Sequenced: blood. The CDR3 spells CASSQDLQTLEAFF. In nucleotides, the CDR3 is TGTGCCAGCAGCCAAGATCTCCAGACACTTGAAGCTTTCTTT.